This entry concerns a single TCR beta chain. The CDR3 runs to 14 residues. The junction had 10 bases not matched to a gene; V was cut back by 5 bases and J by 10 bases. Looked up from germline, CDR1 is MNHEY and CDR2 is SVGAGI. These data come from a study of cytomegalovirus exposure and HLA in healthy donors. The PCR made use of 60 Vbeta and 13 Jbeta primers. Sequencing was performed with immunoSEQ multiplex PCR; in TCRdb, only in-frame clones are kept and a portion is missing. The table lists 130,000 to 150,000 clones. The clonotype originates from a man in his forties in good health and CMV-seronegative. The source material was PBMCs. The chain recombines TRBV6-5 with TRBJ1-4, with TRBD1 identical over 7 bases. DNA of the CDR3: TGTGCCAGCAGTCCGGGACAGATGGAGGGAAAACTGTTTTTT. This translates into CASSPGQMEGKLFF.